This T cell receptor (beta chain) was observed in a study of blood T cell repertoires in COVID-19. Looking at the study overall: For recovered donors of Cohort 3, there were two negative PCRs, clearance, or symptom resolution. Italy, Spain and the United States were the sources of the convalescent and acute COVID-19 samples.

The germline V and J ends were trimmed by 5 bases and 5 bases, with 7 bases remaining between them. CDR3 length: 11 amino acids. Germline values: CDR1 DFQATT, CDR2 SNEGSKA (reference sequence). The method was immunoSEQ multiplex PCR; TCRdb's version includes in-frame clones alone and lacks a portion of them. The repertoire holds over 110,000 clones, with around 82% as singletons. Sequencing used PBMCs or T cells enriched from blood (not recorded which). J is TRBJ2-1 and V is TRBV20-1; D is undetermined. The receptor was isolated from a man between 50 and 59 years old in a cohort exposed to, infected with or recovered from COVID-19 (not recorded which). In DNA form, the CDR3 reads TGCAGTGCTTACAGAAACAATGAGCAGTTCTTC. This translates into CSAYRNNEQFF.